The text below deals with one TCR beta chain. Its antigen is as yet unknown. This sample is part of a study of T cell responses to AZD1222 COVID-19 vaccine. Study results and limitations: In a largely white British group with more females than males, clonal diversity was possibly underestimated. Reports indicate that nearly half of spike-specific TCRs are directed at unmutated variant regions. The peak T cell response came first, and repertoires were sampled only after it. Just a handful of AZD1222 recipients tested seropositive at baseline.

Clones were read by immunoSEQ multiplex PCR, and TCRdb kept only the in-frame ones, dropping some. The sample holds about 76,000 clones, more than 60% seen once. V was trimmed by 5 bases and J by 5 bases, leaving 10 bases between them. Germline values: CDR1 SQVTM, CDR2 ANQGSEA. CDR3 length: 12 residues. This chain uses TRBV29-1 with TRBJ1-5; no clear D. This clonotype originated in an adult who received the MenACWY meningococcal vaccine as a control. This specimen consisted of peripheral blood, obtained 28 days after the second dose of the MenACWY control vaccine. CDR3 loop: CSVQAGDQPQHF. The CDR3 bases are TGCAGCGTTCAAGCCGGGGATCAGCCCCAGCATTTT.